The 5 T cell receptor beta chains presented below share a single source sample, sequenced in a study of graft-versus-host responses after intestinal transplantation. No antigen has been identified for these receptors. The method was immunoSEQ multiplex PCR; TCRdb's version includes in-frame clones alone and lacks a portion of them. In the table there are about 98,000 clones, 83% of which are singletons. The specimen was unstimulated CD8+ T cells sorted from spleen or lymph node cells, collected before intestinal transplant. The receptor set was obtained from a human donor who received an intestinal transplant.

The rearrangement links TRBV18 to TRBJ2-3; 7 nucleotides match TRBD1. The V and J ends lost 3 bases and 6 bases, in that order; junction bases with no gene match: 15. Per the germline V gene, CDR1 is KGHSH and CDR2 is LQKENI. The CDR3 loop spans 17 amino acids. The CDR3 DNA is TGTGCCAGCTCACCGATACACAGGGGCCTACTTGGGGATACGCAGTATTTT. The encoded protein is CASSPIHRGLLGDTQYF.

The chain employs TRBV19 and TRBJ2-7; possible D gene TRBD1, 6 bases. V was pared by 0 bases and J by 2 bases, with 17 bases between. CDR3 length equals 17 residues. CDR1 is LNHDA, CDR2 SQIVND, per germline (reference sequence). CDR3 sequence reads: CASSIDWGHRRTYEQYF. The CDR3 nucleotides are TGTGCCAGTAGTATAGATTGGGGACATCGTCGGACCTACGAGCAGTACTTC.

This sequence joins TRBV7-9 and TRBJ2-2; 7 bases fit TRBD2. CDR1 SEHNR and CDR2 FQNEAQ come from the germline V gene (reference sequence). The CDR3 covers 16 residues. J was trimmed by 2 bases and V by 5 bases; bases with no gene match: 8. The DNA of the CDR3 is TGTGCCAGCAGCCCCGTAACTAGCGTCAACACCGGGGAGCTGTTTTTT. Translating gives CASSPVTSVNTGELFF.

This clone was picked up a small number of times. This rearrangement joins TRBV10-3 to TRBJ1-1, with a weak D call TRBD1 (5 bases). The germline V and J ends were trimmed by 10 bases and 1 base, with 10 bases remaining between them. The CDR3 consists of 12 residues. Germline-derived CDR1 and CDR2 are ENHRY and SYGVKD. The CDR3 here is CATRDGNTEAFF. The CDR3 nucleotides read TGTGCCACCAGGGACGGGAACACTGAAGCTTTCTTT.

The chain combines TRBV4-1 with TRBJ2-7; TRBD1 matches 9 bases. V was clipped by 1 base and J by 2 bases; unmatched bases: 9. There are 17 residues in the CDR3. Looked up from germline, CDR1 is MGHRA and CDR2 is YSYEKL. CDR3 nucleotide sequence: TGCGCCAGCAGCCAAGTGCTCAAAAACAGGGGGCCCTACGAGCAGTACTTC. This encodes CASSQVLKNRGPYEQYF.